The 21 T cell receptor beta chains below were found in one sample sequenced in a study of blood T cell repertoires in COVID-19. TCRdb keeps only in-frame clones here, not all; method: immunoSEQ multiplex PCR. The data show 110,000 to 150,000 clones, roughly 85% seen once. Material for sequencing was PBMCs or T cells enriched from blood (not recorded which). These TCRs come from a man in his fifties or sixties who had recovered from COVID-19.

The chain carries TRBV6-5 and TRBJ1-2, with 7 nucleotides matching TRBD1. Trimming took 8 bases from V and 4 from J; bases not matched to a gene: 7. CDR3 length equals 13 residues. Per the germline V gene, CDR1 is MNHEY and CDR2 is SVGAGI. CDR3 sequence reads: CASLNRQGYGYTF. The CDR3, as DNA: TGTGCCAGCCTAAATCGACAGGGCTATGGCTACACCTTC.

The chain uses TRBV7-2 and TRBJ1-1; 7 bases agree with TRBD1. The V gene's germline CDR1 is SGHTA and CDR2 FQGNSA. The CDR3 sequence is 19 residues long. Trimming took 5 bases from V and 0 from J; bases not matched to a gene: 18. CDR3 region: CASSGPADRTPLLNTEAFF. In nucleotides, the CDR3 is TGTGCCAGCAGCGGACCTGCGGACAGGACGCCCCTTTTGAACACTGAAGCTTTCTTT.

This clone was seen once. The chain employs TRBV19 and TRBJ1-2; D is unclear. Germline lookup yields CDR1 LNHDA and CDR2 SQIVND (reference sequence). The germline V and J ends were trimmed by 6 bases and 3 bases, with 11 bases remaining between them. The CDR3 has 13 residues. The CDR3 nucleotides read TGTGCCAGTAGAGAACGGTCTCACTATGGCTACACCTTC. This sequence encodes CASRERSHYGYTF.

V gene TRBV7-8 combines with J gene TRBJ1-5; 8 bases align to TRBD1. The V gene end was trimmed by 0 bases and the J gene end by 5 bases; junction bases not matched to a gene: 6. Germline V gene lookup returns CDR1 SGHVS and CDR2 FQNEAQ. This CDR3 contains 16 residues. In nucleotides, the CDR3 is TGTGCCAGCAGCTTAGCGACAGTGACAGGGGATCAGCCCCAGCATTTT. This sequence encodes CASSLATVTGDQPQHF.

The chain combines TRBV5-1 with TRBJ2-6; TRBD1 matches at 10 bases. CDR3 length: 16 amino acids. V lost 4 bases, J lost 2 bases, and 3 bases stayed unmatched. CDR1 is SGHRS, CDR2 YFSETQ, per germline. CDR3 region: CASSGGTGAGANVLTF. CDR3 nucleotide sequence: TGCGCCAGCAGCGGCGGGACAGGGGCTGGGGCCAACGTCCTGACTTTC.

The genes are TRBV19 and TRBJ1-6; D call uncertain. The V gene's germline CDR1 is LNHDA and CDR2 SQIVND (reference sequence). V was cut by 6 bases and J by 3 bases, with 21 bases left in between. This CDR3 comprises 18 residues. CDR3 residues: CASRGMPGQADYNSPLHF. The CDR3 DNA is TGTGCCAGTAGGGGAATGCCCGGTCAAGCGGACTATAATTCACCCCTCCACTTT.

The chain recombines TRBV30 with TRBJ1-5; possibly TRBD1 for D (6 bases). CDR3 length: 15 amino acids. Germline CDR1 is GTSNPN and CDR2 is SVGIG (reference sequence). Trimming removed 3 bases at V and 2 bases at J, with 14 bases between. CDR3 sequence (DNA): TGTGCCTGGAGCCCTCCCCGACAGGGCAATCAGCCCCAGCATTTT. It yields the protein CAWSPPRQGNQPQHF.

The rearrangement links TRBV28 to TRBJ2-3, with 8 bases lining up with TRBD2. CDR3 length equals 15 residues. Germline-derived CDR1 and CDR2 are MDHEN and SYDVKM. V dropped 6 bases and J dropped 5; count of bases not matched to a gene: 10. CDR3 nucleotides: TGTGCCAGCAGGCCTTATCCGGGGGGGGAAGATACGCAGTATTTT. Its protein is CASRPYPGGEDTQYF.

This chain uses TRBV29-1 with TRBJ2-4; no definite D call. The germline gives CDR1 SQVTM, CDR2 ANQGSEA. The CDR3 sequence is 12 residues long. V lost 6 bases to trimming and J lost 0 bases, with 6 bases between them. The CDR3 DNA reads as TGCAGCGTCCGTTTAGCCAAAAACATTCAGTACTTC. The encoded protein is CSVRLAKNIQYF.

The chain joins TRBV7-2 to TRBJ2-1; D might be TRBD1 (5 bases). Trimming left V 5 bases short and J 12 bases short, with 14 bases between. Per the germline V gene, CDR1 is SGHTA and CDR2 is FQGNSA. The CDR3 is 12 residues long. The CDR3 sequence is CASSPGMVLQFF. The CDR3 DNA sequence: TGTGCCAGCAGCCCAGGGATGGTTTTGCAGTTCTTC.

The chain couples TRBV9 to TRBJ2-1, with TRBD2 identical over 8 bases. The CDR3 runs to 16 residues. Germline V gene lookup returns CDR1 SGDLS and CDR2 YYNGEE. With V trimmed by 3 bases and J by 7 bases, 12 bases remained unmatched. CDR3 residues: CASSALTVAGINEQFF. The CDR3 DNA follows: TGTGCCAGCAGCGCCCTGACCGTAGCGGGGATTAATGAGCAGTTCTTC.

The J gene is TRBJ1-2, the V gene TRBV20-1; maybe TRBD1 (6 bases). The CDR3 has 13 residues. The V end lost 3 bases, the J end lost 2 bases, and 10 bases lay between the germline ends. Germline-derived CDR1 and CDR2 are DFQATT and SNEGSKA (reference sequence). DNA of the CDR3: TGCAGTGCTAGTAAACAGGGAAACTATGGCTACACCTTC. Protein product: CSASKQGNYGYTF.

CDR3 nucleotides: TGTGCCAGCTCACCATACAGGCTCGGAAGTGGCTACACCTTC. Its protein is CASSPYRLGSGYTF. The V gene is TRBV18, the J gene TRBJ1-2; maybe TRBD1 (5 bases). This CDR3 is 14 amino acids long. The germline V and J ends were trimmed by 2 bases and 7 bases, with 14 bases remaining between them. The germline CDR1 and CDR2 sequences are KGHSH and LQKENI.

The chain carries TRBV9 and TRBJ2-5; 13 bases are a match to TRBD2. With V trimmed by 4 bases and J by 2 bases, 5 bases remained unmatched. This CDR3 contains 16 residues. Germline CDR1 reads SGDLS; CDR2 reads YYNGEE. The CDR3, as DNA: TGTGCCAGCAGCTCCCGACTAGCGGGAGGTCAAGAGACCCAGTACTTC. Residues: CASSSRLAGGQETQYF.

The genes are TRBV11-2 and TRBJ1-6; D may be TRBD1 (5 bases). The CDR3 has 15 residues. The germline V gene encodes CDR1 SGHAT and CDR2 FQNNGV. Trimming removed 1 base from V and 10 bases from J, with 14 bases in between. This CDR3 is CASSLVGGGGSPLHF. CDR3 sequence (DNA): TGTGCCAGCAGCTTAGTTGGGGGGGGTGGATCACCCCTCCACTTT. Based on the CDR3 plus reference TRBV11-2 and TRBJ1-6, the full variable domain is EAGVAQSPRYKIIEKRQSVAFWCNPISGHATLYWYQQILGQGPKLLIQFQNNGVVDDSQLPKDRFSAERLKGVDSTLKIQPAKLEDSAVYLCASSLVGGGGSPLHFGNGTRLTVT.

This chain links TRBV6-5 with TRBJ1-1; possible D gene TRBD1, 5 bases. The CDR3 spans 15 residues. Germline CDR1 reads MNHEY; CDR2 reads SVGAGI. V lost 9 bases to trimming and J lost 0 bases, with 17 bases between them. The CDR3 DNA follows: TGTGCCAGTCAACAGGCGGGGGTTATGAACACTGAAGCTTTCTTT. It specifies CASQQAGVMNTEAFF.

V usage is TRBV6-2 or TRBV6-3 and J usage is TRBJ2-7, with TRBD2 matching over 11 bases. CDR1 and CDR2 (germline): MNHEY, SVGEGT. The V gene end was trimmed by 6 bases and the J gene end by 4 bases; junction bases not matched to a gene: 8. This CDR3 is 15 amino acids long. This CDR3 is CASSLAGGLFYEQYV. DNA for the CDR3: TGTGCCAGCAGCCTAGCGGGGGGTCTCTTTTACGAGCAGTACGTC.

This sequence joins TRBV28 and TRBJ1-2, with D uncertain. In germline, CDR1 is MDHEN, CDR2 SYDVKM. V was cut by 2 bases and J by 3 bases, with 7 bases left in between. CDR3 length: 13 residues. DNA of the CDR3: TGTGCCAGCAGTTTACGGCAGGACTATGGCTACACCTTC. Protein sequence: CASSLRQDYGYTF.

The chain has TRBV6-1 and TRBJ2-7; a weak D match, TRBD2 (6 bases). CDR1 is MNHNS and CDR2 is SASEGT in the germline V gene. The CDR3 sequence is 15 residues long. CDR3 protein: CASSEGGGKSYEQYV. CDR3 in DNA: TGTGCCAGCAGCGAAGGTGGAGGGAAATCCTACGAGCAGTACGTC.

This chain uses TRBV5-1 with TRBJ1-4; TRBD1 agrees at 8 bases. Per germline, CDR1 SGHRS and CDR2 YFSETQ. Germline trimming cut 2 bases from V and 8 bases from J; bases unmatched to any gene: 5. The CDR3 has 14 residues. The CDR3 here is CASSFGTGYEKLFF. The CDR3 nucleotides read TGCGCCAGCAGCTTCGGGACAGGTTACGAAAAACTGTTTTTT.

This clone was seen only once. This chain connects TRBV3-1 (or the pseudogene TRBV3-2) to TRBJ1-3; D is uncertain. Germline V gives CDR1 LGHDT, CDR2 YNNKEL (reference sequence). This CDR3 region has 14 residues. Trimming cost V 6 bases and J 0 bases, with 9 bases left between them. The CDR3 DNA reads TGTGCCAGCAGTGACGGAGGCTCTGGAAACACCATATATTTT. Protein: CASSDGGSGNTIYF.